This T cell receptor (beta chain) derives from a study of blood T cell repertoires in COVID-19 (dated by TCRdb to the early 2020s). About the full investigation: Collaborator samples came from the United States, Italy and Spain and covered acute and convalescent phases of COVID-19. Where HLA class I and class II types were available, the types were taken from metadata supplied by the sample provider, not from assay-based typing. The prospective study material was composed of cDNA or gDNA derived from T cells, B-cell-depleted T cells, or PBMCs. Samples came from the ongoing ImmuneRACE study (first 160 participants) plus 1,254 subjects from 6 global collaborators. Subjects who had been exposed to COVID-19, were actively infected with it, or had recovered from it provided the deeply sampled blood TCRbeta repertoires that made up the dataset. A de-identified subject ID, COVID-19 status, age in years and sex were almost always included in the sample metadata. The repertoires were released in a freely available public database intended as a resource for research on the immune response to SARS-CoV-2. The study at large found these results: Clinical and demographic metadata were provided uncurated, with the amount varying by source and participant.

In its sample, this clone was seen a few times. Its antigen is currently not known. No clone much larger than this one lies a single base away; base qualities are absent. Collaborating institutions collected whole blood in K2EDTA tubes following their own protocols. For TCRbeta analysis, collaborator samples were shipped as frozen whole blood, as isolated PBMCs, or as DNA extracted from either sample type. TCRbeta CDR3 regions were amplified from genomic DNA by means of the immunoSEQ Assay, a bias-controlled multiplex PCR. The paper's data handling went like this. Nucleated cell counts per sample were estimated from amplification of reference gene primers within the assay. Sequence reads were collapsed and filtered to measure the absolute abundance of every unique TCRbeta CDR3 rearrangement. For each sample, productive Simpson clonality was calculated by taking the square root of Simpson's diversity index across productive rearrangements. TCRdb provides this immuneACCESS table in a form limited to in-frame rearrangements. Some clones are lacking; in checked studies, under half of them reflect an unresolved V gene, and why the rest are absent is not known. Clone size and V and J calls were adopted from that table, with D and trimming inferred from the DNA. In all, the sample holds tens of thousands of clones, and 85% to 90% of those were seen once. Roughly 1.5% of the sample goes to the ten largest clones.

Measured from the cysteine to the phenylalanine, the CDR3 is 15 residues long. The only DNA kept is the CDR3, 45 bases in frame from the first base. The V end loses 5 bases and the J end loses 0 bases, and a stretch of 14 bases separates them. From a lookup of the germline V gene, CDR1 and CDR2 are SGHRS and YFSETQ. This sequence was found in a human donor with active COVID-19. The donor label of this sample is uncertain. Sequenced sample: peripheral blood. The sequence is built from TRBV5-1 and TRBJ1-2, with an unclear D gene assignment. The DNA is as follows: TGCGCCAGCAGGGCCGGACTTCCGGCTAACTATGGCTACACCTTC. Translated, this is CASRAGLPANYGYTF. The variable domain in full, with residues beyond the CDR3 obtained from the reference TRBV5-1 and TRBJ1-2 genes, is KAGVTQTPRYLIKTRGQQVTLSCSPISGHRSVSWYQQTPGQGLQFLFEYFSETQRNKGNFPGRFSGRQFSNSRSEMNVSTLELGDSALYLCASRAGLPANYGYTFGSGTRLTVV.